Listed here are 21 T cell receptor beta chains from one sample, sequenced in a study of cytomegalovirus exposure and HLA in healthy donors. PCR was performed using 60 Vbeta and 13 Jbeta primers. Generated by immunoSEQ multiplex PCR, the TCRdb table keeps only in-frame clones and is missing some. The table lists a few hundred thousand clones, under 80% of them singletons. The sequenced sample consisted of PBMCs. Every receptor here comes from a female donor in good health and CMV-seronegative.

The chain carries TRBV11-3 and TRBJ1-1; the D gene is possibly TRBD1 (6 bases). This CDR3 has 16 residues. V lost 5 bases to trimming and J lost 0 bases, with 16 bases between them. Germline V gene sequence: CDR1 SGHNT, CDR2 YENEEA. In DNA form, the CDR3 reads TGTGCCAGCAGCCACGGGGGGCGAGGTGTGAACACTGAAGCTTTCTTT. This gives the protein CASSHGGRGVNTEAFF.

Remarks on this clone: Other DNA sequences from this sample encode an identical CDR3 as well. The chain uses TRBV27 and TRBJ1-2, with 7 bases lining up with TRBD1. The CDR3 length is 14 residues. Germline V CDR1 and CDR2: MNHEY, SMNVEV (reference sequence). With 2 bases clipped from V and 3 bases from J, the junction kept 3 bases outside the gene matches. Written as DNA, the CDR3 is TGTGCCAGCAGTTTAAACAGGGGTTACTATGGCTACACCTTC. It yields the protein CASSLNRGYYGYTF.

V is TRBV10-1 and J is TRBJ1-1; TRBD1 aligns across 7 bases. J was trimmed by 0 bases and V by 6 bases; bases with no gene match: 19. Germline loops: CDR1 WNHNN, CDR2 SYGVQD (reference sequence). The CDR3 is 19 amino acids. The CDR3 sequence: CASREPSPGQSALNTEAFF. CDR3 nucleotide sequence: TGCGCCAGCAGGGAGCCCTCCCCGGGACAGTCCGCTCTGAACACTGAAGCTTTCTTT.

The chain recombines TRBV11-1 with TRBJ2-7; TRBD2 is a possible D gene (5 bases). This CDR3 comprises 16 residues. Deletions cut 4 bases from V and 2 bases from J, with 18 bases between. Germline V gene data show CDR1 as SGHAT and CDR2 as FQDESV (reference sequence). This chain's CDR3 is CASSSVVRRATYEQYF. The CDR3, as DNA: TGTGCCAGCAGCTCCGTGGTACGGCGGGCAACCTACGAGCAGTACTTC.

V and J are TRBV7-3 and TRBJ2-3; 12 positions match TRBD2. Germline V lookup: CDR1 SGHTA, CDR2 FQGTGA. J gave up 3 bases and V 5 bases, and 9 bases lay outside the gene matches. CDR3 size: 17 residues. The CDR3 loop reads CASSPSSGRARTDTQYF. The CDR3 coding sequence is TGTGCCAGCAGCCCGTCTAGCGGGAGGGCCCGGACAGATACGCAGTATTTT.

There are a few counts of this clone. V and J are TRBV14 and TRBJ2-1; D remains ambiguous. This CDR3 region has 14 residues. The germline V gene encodes CDR1 SGHDN and CDR2 FVKESK. V was clipped by 1 base and J by 6 bases, with 10 bases between them. The chain's CDR3 is CASSQGATINEQFF. In nucleotides, the CDR3 is TGTGCCAGCAGCCAAGGGGCAACCATCAATGAGCAGTTCTTC.

As to this clone: The sample holds other DNA sequences that translate to the same CDR3. The rearrangement links TRBV5-1 to TRBJ1-5; 7 bases match TRBD1. The CDR3 runs 14 residues. Germline CDR1 and CDR2: SGHRS and YFSETQ. V dropped 4 bases and J dropped 2; count of bases not matched to a gene: 3. CDR3 DNA sequence: TGCGCCAGCAGCCCTGGACAGGGCAATCAGCCCCAGCATTTT. This codes for CASSPGQGNQPQHF.

The rearrangement uses TRBV11-3 and TRBJ2-7, with TRBD1 as a possible D gene (6 bases). CDR1 is SGHNT and CDR2 is YENEEA in the germline V gene. The CDR3 consists of 17 residues. V was clipped by 3 bases and J by 1 base, with 19 bases between them. The CDR3, as DNA: TGTGCCAGCAGCTTCCCTCGGACAGAGGGCATGTCCTACGAGCAGTACTTC. It is translated as CASSFPRTEGMSYEQYF.

The chain couples TRBV6-1 to TRBJ2-3; the match to TRBD1 covers 9 bases. V shed 0 bases and J 6 bases; nucleotides not matched to a gene: 10. There are 17 residues in the CDR3. Germline CDR1 is MNHNS and CDR2 is SASEGT. The CDR3 sequence is CASSEARTGADGDTQYF. The CDR3 coding sequence is TGTGCCAGCAGTGAAGCGCGGACAGGGGCGGACGGGGATACGCAGTATTTT.

The chain joins TRBV5-1 to TRBJ1-1; D perhaps matches TRBD1 (6 bases). The CDR3 contains 16 residues. V was pared by 4 bases and J by 0 bases, with 16 bases between. Per germline, CDR1 SGHRS and CDR2 YFSETQ. CDR3 in DNA: TGCGCCAGCAGCCCCGGGACAAGTTTTTTGAACACTGAAGCTTTCTTT. Protein product: CASSPGTSFLNTEAFF.

This clone came up once. The gene calls are TRBV10-1 and TRBJ2-3, with 8 bases matching TRBD2. In germline, CDR1 is WNHNN, CDR2 SYGVQD (reference sequence). This CDR3 spans 16 amino acids. The trim removed 6 bases at V and 2 bases at J, leaving 10 bases unmatched. The chain's CDR3 is CASRFEVAGTTDTQYF. CDR3 DNA: TGCGCCAGCAGATTCGAGGTAGCGGGGACCACAGATACGCAGTATTTT.

V gene TRBV19 combines with J gene TRBJ1-5; D is ambiguous. V lost 5 bases to trimming and J lost 5 bases, with 7 bases between them. CDR3 size: 12 residues. Germline CDR1 reads LNHDA; CDR2 reads SQIVND (reference sequence). The CDR3 bases are TGTGCCAGTAGTCCCCATGATCAGCCCCAGCATTTT. Translation: CASSPHDQPQHF.

The chain is built from TRBV30 and TRBJ1-5; 9 bases are shared with TRBD1. The germline V gene has CDR1 GTSNPN and CDR2 SVGIG (reference sequence). The CDR3 is 16 residues long. DNA of the CDR3: TGTGCTTTAAAGACAGGGGGTCGGAATAGCAATCAGCCCCAGCATTTT. This codes for CALKTGGRNSNQPQHF.

The J gene is TRBJ1-4, the V gene TRBV2; D is unresolved. The CDR3 has 13 amino acids. In germline, CDR1 is SNHLY, CDR2 FYNNEI. The germline V and J ends were trimmed by 7 bases and 12 bases, with 18 bases remaining between them. CDR3 nucleotide sequence: TGTGCCAGCATAGGTCCTCCATCTGGGCAACTGTTTTTT. Protein product: CASIGPPSGQLFF. Drawing the rest from reference TRBV2 and TRBJ1-4, the complete variable domain is EPEVTQTPSHQVTQMGQEVILRCVPISNHLYFYWYRQILGQKVEFLVSFYNNEISEKSEIFDDQFSVERPDGSNFTLKIRSTKLEDSAMYFCASIGPPSGQLFFGSGTQLSVL.

The genes are TRBV6-1 and TRBJ1-6, with D possibly matching TRBD1 (5 bases). The CDR3 is 13 residues long. V shed 5 bases and J shed 9 bases, with 11 bases lying between them. In germline, CDR1 is MNHNS, CDR2 SASEGT. CDR3 region: CASSPGLGSPLHF. DNA for the CDR3: TGTGCCAGCAGTCCAGGGCTTGGTTCACCCCTCCACTTT.

This chain uses TRBV19 with TRBJ1-2; D gene ambiguous. From germline, CDR1 is LNHDA and CDR2 SQIVND (reference sequence). The CDR3 consists of 13 residues. Trimming pared 4 bases from V and 3 bases from J, leaving 9 bases between. The CDR3: CASSTDTYYGYTF. Here the CDR3 DNA reads TGTGCCAGTAGTACCGACACCTACTATGGCTACACCTTC.

V gene TRBV5-1 combines with J gene TRBJ2-4, with D maybe TRBD2 (6 bases). The V gene lost 2 bases and the J gene lost 1 base, with 13 bases spanning the gap. This CDR3 comprises 16 residues. CDR1 and CDR2 (germline): SGHRS, YFSETQ. CDR3 in DNA: TGCGCCAGCAGCTTTGGGCGGGGAGAGGCCAAAAACATTCAGTACTTC. Its protein product is CASSFGRGEAKNIQYF. Using reference TRBV5-1 and TRBJ2-4 for the parts outside the CDR3, the full variable domain is KAGVTQTPRYLIKTRGQQVTLSCSPISGHRSVSWYQQTPGQGLQFLFEYFSETQRNKGNFPGRFSGRQFSNSRSEMNVSTLELGDSALYLCASSFGRGEAKNIQYFGAGTRLSVL.

This chain joins TRBV7-8 and TRBJ2-1, with D possibly being TRBD2 (5 bases). CDR3 size: 13 residues. Trimming took off 5 bases at V and 9 bases at J, with 14 bases between the two ends. Germline CDR1 and CDR2: SGHVS and FQNEAQ. This CDR3 reads CASSDLGAGEQFF. The CDR3 nucleotides are TGTGCCAGCAGCGACCTCGGCGCGGGTGAGCAGTTCTTC.

The chain joins TRBV15 to TRBJ2-3, with D possibly being TRBD2 (6 bases). The V gene's germline CDR1 is LNHNV and CDR2 YYDKDF (reference sequence). The CDR3 is 14 residues long. Trimming removed 6 bases from V and 0 bases from J, with 10 bases in between. In DNA, the CDR3 is TGTGCCACCAGTTCTAGCGCTAGCACAGATACGCAGTATTTT. It yields the protein CATSSSASTDTQYF.

This rearrangement joins TRBV29-1 to TRBJ2-2, with a possible D match to TRBD2 (5 bases). CDR3 length: 11 residues. Germline values: CDR1 SQVTM, CDR2 ANQGSEA. CDR3 nucleotide sequence: TGCGCCGGGGCGAACACCGGGGAGCTGTTTTTT. Amino acid sequence: CAGANTGELFF.

In nucleotides, the CDR3 is TGTGCCAGCAGCGTACTAGCGGGTAACTCCTACGAGCAGTACTTC. This gives the protein CASSVLAGNSYEQYF. The J gene is TRBJ2-7, the V gene TRBV9; the match to TRBD2 covers 8 bases. CDR3 length: 15 residues. V was clipped by 1 base and J by 0 bases; unmatched bases: 3. Germline lookup yields CDR1 SGDLS and CDR2 YYNGEE.